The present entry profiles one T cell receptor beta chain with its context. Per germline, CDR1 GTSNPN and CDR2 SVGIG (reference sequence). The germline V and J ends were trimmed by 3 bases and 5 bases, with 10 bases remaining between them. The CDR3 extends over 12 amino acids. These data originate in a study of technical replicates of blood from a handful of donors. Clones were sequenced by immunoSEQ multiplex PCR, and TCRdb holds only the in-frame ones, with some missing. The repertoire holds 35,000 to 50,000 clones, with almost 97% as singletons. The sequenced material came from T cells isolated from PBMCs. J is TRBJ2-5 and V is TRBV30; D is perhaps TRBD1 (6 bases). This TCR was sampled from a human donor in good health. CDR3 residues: CAWRGGLETQYF. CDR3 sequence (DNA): TGTGCCTGGAGAGGGGGTTTGGAGACCCAGTACTTC.